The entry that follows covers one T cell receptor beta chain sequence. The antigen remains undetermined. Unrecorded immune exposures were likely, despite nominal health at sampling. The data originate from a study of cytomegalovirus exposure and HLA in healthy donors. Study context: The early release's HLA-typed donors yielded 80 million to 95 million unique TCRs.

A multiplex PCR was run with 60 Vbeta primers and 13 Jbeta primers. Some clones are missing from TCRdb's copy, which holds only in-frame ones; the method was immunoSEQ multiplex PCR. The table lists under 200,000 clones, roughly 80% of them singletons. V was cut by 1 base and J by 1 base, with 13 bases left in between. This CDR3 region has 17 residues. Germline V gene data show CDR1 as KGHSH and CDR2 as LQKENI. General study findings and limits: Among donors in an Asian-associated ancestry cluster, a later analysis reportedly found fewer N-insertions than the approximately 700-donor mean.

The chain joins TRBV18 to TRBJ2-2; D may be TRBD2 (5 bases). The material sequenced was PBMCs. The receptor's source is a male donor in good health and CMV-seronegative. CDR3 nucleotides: TGTGCCAGCTCACCACGGGCCAGCGGTATGAACACCGGGGAGCTGTTTTTT. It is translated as CASSPRASGMNTGELFF.